Presented here are 9 T cell receptor beta chains from one specimen sequenced in a study of T cells after yellow fever vaccination. A single record per CDR3 protein comes from TCRdb applying MiXCR to the 5' RACE reads. The sample lists around 50,000 distinct CDR3 sequences; around 7% were seen once. The sequencing here drew on CD8+ T cells sorted from PBMCs, taken roughly 14 days after the first yellow fever vaccination. Receptors originate from a young man who received the YFV17D yellow fever vaccine.

The V and J genes are TRBV5-1 and TRBJ2-3, with 12 bases aligning to TRBD2. After removal of 0 bases from V and 1 base from J, the junction contained 6 bases not matched to a gene. The germline CDR1 and CDR2 sequences are SGHRS and YFSETQ. This CDR3 is built from 18 residues. The CDR3 DNA sequence: TGCGCCAGCAGCTTGGCCCCGACTAGCGGGGGCCGCACAGATACGCAGTATTTT. It codes for CASSLAPTSGGRTDTQYF.

This clonotype was picked up many times. This chain connects TRBV12-3 or TRBV12-4 to TRBJ2-4; D may be TRBD2 (6 bases). This CDR3 spans 15 amino acids. Trimming left V 5 bases short and J 6 bases short, with 17 bases between. CDR3 in DNA: TGTGCCAGCAGTCCCGACGGGCTCGGGGGAAACATTCAGTACTTC. This encodes CASSPDGLGGNIQYF.

Many counts were recorded for this clonotype. The J gene is TRBJ1-1, the V gene TRBV4-3, with TRBD1 as a possible D gene (5 bases). Germline values: CDR1 LGHNA, CDR2 YSLEER. V lost 1 base, J lost 4 bases, and 7 bases lay in between. The CDR3 has 13 residues. The CDR3 sequence is CASSQVGATEAFF. The CDR3 nucleotides read TGCGCCAGCAGCCAAGTCGGGGCCACTGAAGCTTTCTTT.

In regard to this clonotype: At one end the junction does not follow the germline gene, possibly because of a read error. V is TRBV11-2 and J is TRBJ2-7, with TRBD1 as a possible D gene (5 bases). The length of the CDR3 is 15 residues. The germline CDR1 and CDR2 sequences are SGHAT and FQNNGV. CDR3 DNA: TGTGCCAGCGGCTTAGGGGCGCAGGGAACCTACGAGCAGTACTTC. Encoded protein: CASGLGAQGTYEQYF.

This clonotype was picked up many times. The J gene is TRBJ2-3, the V gene TRBV5-6, with D unclear. Trimming cost V 1 base and J 0 bases, with 9 bases left between them. The CDR3 length is 15 residues. Per germline, CDR1 SGHDT and CDR2 YYEEEE. This CDR3 reads CASSLRHSSTDTQYF. CDR3 nucleotides: TGTGCCAGCAGCTTGAGGCATTCTAGCACAGATACGCAGTATTTT.

This clonotype appeared once. A much larger clone is a single base away; this may be a read error. The chain employs TRBV4-3 and TRBJ1-1, with no clear D. The CDR3 length is 14 residues. Germline assignment: CDR1 LGHNA and CDR2 YSLEER. V was cut by 0 bases and J by 5 bases, with 10 bases left in between. The CDR3 DNA sequence: TGCGCCAGCAGCCAAGAAAATGGTTGGACTGAAGCTTTCTTT. Amino acids: CASSQENGWTEAFF.

This clonotype was observed many times. The genes are TRBV15 and TRBJ2-1, with no clear D. The germline CDR1 and CDR2 sequences are LNHNV and YYDKDF (reference sequence). Trimming cost V 3 bases and J 0 bases, with 9 bases left between them. The CDR3 is made up of 15 amino acids. Here the CDR3 reads CATSRGKSSYNEQFF. DNA of the CDR3: TGTGCCACCAGCAGGGGCAAGAGCTCCTACAATGAGCAGTTCTTC.

V gene TRBV7-9 combines with J gene TRBJ2-1; TRBD2 matches at 8 bases. Germline CDR1 reads SEHNR; CDR2 reads FQNEAQ (reference sequence). The CDR3 runs to 15 residues. The J segment lost 5 bases and the V segment lost 1 base, leaving 4 bases of the junction unmatched. CDR3 region: CASSLVLRGDNEQFF. For the CDR3, the DNA is TGTGCCAGCAGCTTAGTCTTGCGGGGGGACAATGAGCAGTTCTTC. Looking up the rest from reference TRBV7-9 and TRBJ2-1 gives the full variable domain: DTGVSQNPRHKITKRGQNVTFRCDPISEHNRLYWYRQTLGQGPEFLTYFQNEAQLEKSRLLSDRFSAERPKGSFSTLEIQRTEQGDSAMYLCASSLVLRGDNEQFFGPGTRLTVL.

Notes on this clonotype: This clone may be a read error of a much larger clone one base away. CDR3 coding DNA: TGCAGTGCTAGACCCTGGCTATCGAACACCGGGGAGCTGTTTTTT. As protein: CSARPWLSNTGELFF. This chain uses TRBV20-1 with TRBJ2-2; D not certain. This CDR3 contains 15 residues. Trimming left V 2 bases short and J 0 bases short, with 10 bases between. Germline CDR1 is DFQATT and CDR2 is SNEGSKA (reference sequence).